Listed below are T cell receptor beta chains from one sample, sequenced in a study of blood T cell repertoires in COVID-19. The data were produced by immunoSEQ multiplex PCR, yet TCRdb's version contains in-frame clones alone and is incomplete. There are around 100,000 clones in the sample; about 90% occur only once, and 2% lies in the top ten. Sequencing was carried out using peripheral blood. Receptor source: a man aged 50-60 years with active COVID-19. CDR3s include the opening cysteine and the closing phenylalanine or tryptophan. A D gene is named only where the DNA matches it firmly. Clone sizes are given selectively: once, few, many, or a class where the clone is expanded.

TRBJ1-2	14	NA	TRBV5-1	NA	CASSPFDSNYGYTF	TGCGCCAGCAGCCCCTTCGACAGTAACTATGGCTACACCTTC
TRBJ1-4	17	NA	TRBV12-5	TRBD1	CASGLGGQGFSNEKLFF	TGTGCTAGTGGTTTGGGGGGACAGGGGTTTAGTAATGAAAAACTGTTTTTT
TRBJ2-6	17	NA	TRBV9	TRBD1	CASSERTGVGWANVLTF	TGTGCCAGCAGCGAGCGAACAGGGGTCGGGTGGGCCAACGTCCTGACTTTC
TRBJ1-6	10	NA	TRBV9	NA	CASSTRPLHF	TGTGCCAGCAGCACCAGACCCCTCCACTTT
TRBJ2-7	14	once	TRBV5-6	NA	CASSLGQDSYEQYF	TGTGCCAGCAGCTTGGGGCAGGATTCCTACGAGCAGTACTTC
TRBJ1-2	15	NA	TRBV4-3	NA	CASSQEEGFSYGYTF	TGCGCCAGCAGCCAAGAGGAGGGCTTTTCCTATGGCTACACCTTC
TRBJ2-3	15	NA	TRBV27	NA	CASSLAGALTDTQYF	TGTGCCAGCAGTTTAGCGGGGGCCCTCACAGATACGCAGTATTTT
TRBJ2-5	15	NA	TRBV5-1	NA	CASSQLIGGAETQYF	TGCGCCAGCAGCCAACTCATAGGGGGTGCGGAGACCCAGTACTTC
TRBJ2-6	19	NA	TRBV4-1	TRBD1	CASSQALQGAGAGANVLTF	TGCGCCAGCAGCCAAGCCCTACAGGGGGCGGGTGCTGGGGCCAACGTCCTGACTTTC
TRBJ1-5	17	NA	TRBV19	TRBD1	CASSLWGQGALSQPQHF	TGTGCCAGTAGTCTGTGGGGACAGGGGGCCCTCAGTCAGCCCCAGCATTTT
TRBJ2-7	16	NA	TRBV27	NA	CASSSPRPDYSYEQYF	TGTGCCAGCAGTTCACCTCGGCCGGACTACTCCTACGAGCAGTACTTC
TRBJ1-2	14	NA	TRBV5-8	TRBD1	CASSPTGRPYGYTF	TGTGCCAGCAGCCCGACAGGGAGACCCTATGGCTACACCTTC
TRBJ1-2	11	NA	TRBV20-1	TRBD1	CSATRGRGYTF	TGCAGCGCTACCAGGGGGCGAGGCTACACCTTC
TRBJ2-2	16	few	TRBV5-1	TRBD1	CASSRQGARGTGELFF	TGCGCCAGCAGCCGACAGGGGGCGCGTGGCACCGGGGAGCTGTTTTTT
TRBJ1-1	18	NA	TRBV19	TRBD1	CASRPRGTGGSMNTEAFF	TGTGCCAGTAGACCCCGAGGGACAGGGGGCTCAATGAACACTGAAGCTTTCTTT
TRBJ1-3	17	NA	TRBV10-3	TRBD1	CAIRGQGALGPGNTIYF	TGTGCCATCAGGGGACAGGGGGCGCTGGGACCTGGAAACACCATATATTTT
TRBJ2-2	15	NA	TRBV27	NA	CASSLWAPNTGELFF	TGTGCCAGCAGTTTATGGGCTCCTAACACCGGGGAGCTGTTTTTT
TRBJ1-2	12	few	TRBV12-5	NA	CASGLAQYGYTF	TGTGCTAGTGGTTTGGCGCAGTATGGCTACACCTTC
TRBJ2-1	17	NA	TRBV21-1	NA	CASSKDMGLAGLSEQFF	TGTGCCAGCAGCAAGGACATGGGACTAGCGGGTTTAAGTGAGCAGTTCTTC
TRBJ1-6	16	once	TRBV2	TRBD1	CASSEEGAYTESPLHF	TGTGCCAGCAGTGAAGAGGGGGCCTACACGGAATCACCCCTCCACTTT
TRBJ2-3	15	NA	TRBV3-1/TRBV3-2	NA	CASSQGGRGTDTQYF	TGTGCCAGCAGCCAAGGGGGGCGGGGCACAGATACGCAGTATTTT
TRBJ2-5	17	NA	TRBV4-3	TRBD2	CASSQDYEGLAEETQYF	TGCGCCAGCAGCCAAGATTACGAGGGACTAGCGGAAGAGACCCAGTACTTC
TRBJ2-1	14	NA	TRBV7-2	TRBD1	CASSLVQGAYEQFF	TGTGCCAGCAGCTTGGTGCAGGGGGCATATGAGCAGTTCTTC
TRBJ2-7	12	NA	TRBV6-5	NA	CASRSGILEQYF	TGTGCCAGCAGATCGGGAATCCTCGAGCAGTACTTC
TRBJ2-2	15	NA	TRBV6-2/TRBV6-3	NA	CASSYTGGAIGELFF	TGTGCCAGCAGTTACACGGGGGGCGCCATCGGGGAGCTGTTTTTT
TRBJ1-3	16	NA	TRBV3-1/TRBV3-2	NA	CASSHPGGFTGNTIYF	TGTGCCAGCAGCCACCCGGGGGGATTCACTGGAAACACCATATATTTT
TRBJ2-5	13	many	TRBV19	TRBD2	CASSREGRETQYF	TGTGCCAGTAGTAGGGAGGGGCGAGAGACCCAGTACTTC
TRBJ2-3	20	NA	TRBV3-1/TRBV3-2	TRBD2	CASSESGLSGTSGFFRTQYF	TGTGCCAGCAGCGAGTCGGGGCTCTCCGGGACTAGCGGCTTTTTTCGAACGCAGTATTTT
TRBJ2-3	15	NA	TRBV9	TRBD2	CASSVSAGGADTQYF	TGTGCCAGCAGCGTTTCAGCGGGGGGGGCAGATACGCAGTATTTT
TRBJ2-5	16	NA	TRBV28	TRBD1	CASSPHGTVEQETQYF	TGTGCCAGCAGTCCCCACGGGACAGTTGAGCAAGAGACCCAGTACTTC
TRBJ1-2	13	NA	TRBV12-3/TRBV12-4	TRBD1	CASSQDRDYGYTF	TGTGCCAGCAGTCAAGACAGGGACTATGGCTACACCTTC
TRBJ2-3	15	NA	TRBV7-2	NA	CASSLLTAFTDTQYF	TGTGCCAGCAGCTTACTGACAGCCTTCACAGATACGCAGTATTTT
TRBJ1-2	14	NA	TRBV6-5	NA	CASTTGPANYGYTF	TGTGCCAGCACGACAGGTCCCGCCAACTATGGCTACACCTTC
TRBJ1-4	18	NA	TRBV9	TRBD1	CASSVAPTPGTGDEKLFF	TGTGCCAGCAGCGTGGCCCCTACTCCCGGGACAGGGGATGAAAAACTGTTTTTT
TRBJ2-3	16	NA	TRBV4-2	TRBD2	CASSQQAGGGTDTQYF	TGTGCCAGCAGCCAACAAGCGGGGGGGGGCACAGATACGCAGTATTTT
TRBJ1-6	17	NA	TRBV6-4	TRBD1	CASSASGTGPYNSPLHF	TGTGCCAGCAGTGCGTCCGGGACAGGGCCCTATAATTCACCCCTCCACTTT
TRBJ1-2	13	few	TRBV3-1/TRBV3-2	TRBD1	CASSLQGANGYTF	TGTGCCAGCAGCCTACAGGGGGCGAATGGCTACACCTTC
TRBJ2-5	14	NA	TRBV5-1	NA	CASSLTSRGETQYF	TGCGCCAGCAGCTTGACATCCCGGGGGGAGACCCAGTACTTC
TRBJ1-6	19	NA	TRBV7-9	TRBD1	CASSLGGQSLSSYNSPLHF	TGTGCCAGCAGCTTAGGGGGACAGAGTCTAAGCTCCTATAATTCACCCCTCCACTTT
TRBJ1-2	14	NA	TRBV27	TRBD1	CASSPAGTGTGYTF	TGTGCCAGCAGTCCCGCCGGGACAGGAACTGGCTACACCTTC
TRBJ2-3	17	NA	TRBV14	TRBD2	CASSQDISGGMADTQYF	TGTGCCAGCAGCCAAGATATTAGCGGGGGTATGGCAGATACGCAGTATTTT
TRBJ1-6	14	NA	TRBV3-1/TRBV3-2	NA	CASSYQGVDSPLHF	TGTGCCAGCAGCTACCAGGGTGTGGATTCACCCCTCCACTTT
TRBJ2-7	14	NA	TRBV27	NA	CASSNRGRAYEQYF	TGTGCCAGCAGCAATAGGGGGAGAGCCTACGAGCAGTACTTC
TRBJ2-1	15	NA	TRBV11-1	NA	CASSLAGPSYNEQFF	TGTGCCAGCAGCCTTGCAGGTCCCTCCTACAATGAGCAGTTCTTC
TRBJ2-5	11	NA	TRBV2	NA	CASSEIGTQYF	TGTGCCAGCAGTGAAATCGGGACCCAGTACTTC